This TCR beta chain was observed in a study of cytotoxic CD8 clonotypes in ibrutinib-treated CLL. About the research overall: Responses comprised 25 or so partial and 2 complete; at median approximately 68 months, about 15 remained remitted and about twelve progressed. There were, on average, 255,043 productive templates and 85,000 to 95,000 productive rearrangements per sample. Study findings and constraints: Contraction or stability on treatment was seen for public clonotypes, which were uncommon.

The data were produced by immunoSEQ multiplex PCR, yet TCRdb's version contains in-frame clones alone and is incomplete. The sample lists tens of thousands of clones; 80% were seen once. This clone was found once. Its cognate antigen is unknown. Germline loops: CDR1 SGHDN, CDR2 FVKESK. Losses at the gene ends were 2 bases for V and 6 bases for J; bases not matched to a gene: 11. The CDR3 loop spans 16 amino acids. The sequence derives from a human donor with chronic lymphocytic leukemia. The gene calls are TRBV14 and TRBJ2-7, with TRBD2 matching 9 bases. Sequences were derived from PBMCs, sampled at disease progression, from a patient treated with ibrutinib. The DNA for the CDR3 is TGTGCCAGCAGCCAATGGGGTACGCTAGCGGGGCTCGAGCAGTACTTC. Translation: CASSQWGTLAGLEQYF.